This T cell receptor (beta chain) was identified during a study of cytomegalovirus exposure and HLA in healthy donors. CDR1 and CDR2 from the germline V gene are SGDLS and YYNGEE. Trimming stripped 1 base from V and 1 base from J, with 5 bases between. The CDR3 is 14 residues long. On this clone itself: Its specificity is unknown.

It was with 60 Vbeta and 13 Jbeta primers that the PCR ran. In the study's own analysis: In a later analysis, of 79 million or so unique beta chains, about 12 million appeared in at least two donors. The data were produced by immunoSEQ multiplex PCR, yet TCRdb's version contains in-frame clones alone and is incomplete. The V and J calls and clone size are taken from that table; D and trimming were inferred from the DNA. The table includes about 170,000 clones, approximately 80% detected once. Study findings and constraints: It was reported that the classifier diagnosed cytomegalovirus status with high specificity and sensitivity in both the original and validation cohorts. Most TCR sequences were seen very rarely across donors, but some public TCRs occurred in many.

Sequencing used PBMCs. The chain carries TRBV9 and TRBJ2-2; D is uncertain. The TCR originated in a woman between 18 and 29 years old in good health and CMV-seronegative. The CDR3 reads CASSVRVNTGELFF. For the CDR3, the DNA is TGTGCCAGCAGCGTACGCGTGAACACCGGGGAGCTGTTTTTT.